Listed below are T cell receptor beta chains from one sample, sequenced in a study of cytomegalovirus exposure and HLA in healthy donors. The repertoire was sequenced with immunoSEQ multiplex PCR; TCRdb's copy has only in-frame clones and lacks some. The sample holds roughly 80,000 clones, roughly 80% seen once. Sequencing input: PBMCs. The receptor source for this set is a woman aged 50 to 60 in good health and CMV-seropositive. CDR3s include the opening cysteine and the closing phenylalanine or tryptophan. Each record gives: D gene, J gene, V gene, clone size, CDR3 DNA, CDR3 protein. D genes are given only for firm matches. Some rows have no size entry. The others give once, few or many, or a class for an expanded clone.

D gene: NA
J gene: TRBJ2-5
V gene: TRBV7-2
clone size: few
CDR3 DNA: TGTGCCAGCAGCTTAGCGCGCCACCGTAGCGGAGGGGAGACCCAGTACTTC
CDR3 protein: CASSLARHRSGGETQYF

D gene: TRBD2
J gene: TRBJ2-2
V gene: TRBV4-1
clone size: NA
CDR3 DNA: TGCGCCAGCAGCCGACCTGGACTAGCGGGTCACGGGGAGCTGTTTTTT
CDR3 protein: CASSRPGLAGHGELFF

D gene: TRBD1
J gene: TRBJ1-1
V gene: TRBV18
clone size: NA
CDR3 DNA: TGTGCCAGCTCACCCCTGTCCCGACAGGGGGCGTTTCGTACTGAAGCTTTCTTT
CDR3 protein: CASSPLSRQGAFRTEAFF

D gene: TRBD1
J gene: TRBJ2-5
V gene: TRBV7-9
clone size: few
CDR3 DNA: TGTGCCAGCAGCTTCTACAGGGGTTCGGAGACCCAGTACTTC
CDR3 protein: CASSFYRGSETQYF

D gene: TRBD1
J gene: TRBJ2-7
V gene: TRBV7-9
clone size: NA
CDR3 DNA: TGTGCCAGCAGCCCGGGGGGGACAGGGGGCGACGAGCAGTACTTC
CDR3 protein: CASSPGGTGGDEQYF

D gene: TRBD2
J gene: TRBJ2-2
V gene: TRBV19
clone size: NA
CDR3 DNA: TGTGCCAGTACCCCCCCGGGGAGGGTGGGGCCTGGGGAGCTGTTTTTT
CDR3 protein: CASTPPGRVGPGELFF

D gene: TRBD1
J gene: TRBJ2-2
V gene: TRBV28
clone size: NA
CDR3 DNA: TGTGCCAGCAGTTTATTGACAGGGGGCCGGTCCGGGGAGCTGTTTTTT
CDR3 protein: CASSLLTGGRSGELFF

D gene: NA
J gene: TRBJ1-1
V gene: TRBV6-5
clone size: NA
CDR3 DNA: TGTGCCAGCAGTACTCAAAGAAACACTGAAGCTTTCTTT
CDR3 protein: CASSTQRNTEAFF

D gene: TRBD2
J gene: TRBJ2-1
V gene: TRBV19
clone size: few
CDR3 DNA: TGTGCCAGCAGACCCGGGACTAGCCCCTACAATGAGCAGTTCTTC
CDR3 protein: CASRPGTSPYNEQFF

D gene: TRBD2
J gene: TRBJ2-1
V gene: TRBV7-2
clone size: NA
CDR3 DNA: TGTGCCAGCAGCTTACAGGGACTAGCGGGTCGCAATGAGCAGTTCTTC
CDR3 protein: CASSLQGLAGRNEQFF

D gene: NA
J gene: TRBJ1-1
V gene: TRBV6-6
clone size: few
CDR3 DNA: TGTGCCAGCAGTTCGTCGACGGGGAACACTGAAGCTTTCTTT
CDR3 protein: CASSSSTGNTEAFF

D gene: NA
J gene: TRBJ1-1
V gene: TRBV10-3
clone size: NA
CDR3 DNA: TGTGCCATCAGTGGGACGACAGGTAGAGCTTTCTTT
CDR3 protein: CAISGTTGRAFF

D gene: TRBD2
J gene: TRBJ2-7
V gene: TRBV30
clone size: NA
CDR3 DNA: TGTGCCTGGAGTGTACGGGGAACTAGCGGACCCTACGAGCAGTACTTC
CDR3 protein: CAWSVRGTSGPYEQYF

D gene: NA
J gene: TRBJ2-7
V gene: TRBV2
clone size: NA
CDR3 DNA: TGTGCCAGCAGTCTCCGGGTTAGCCTGATCTACGAGCAGTACTTC
CDR3 protein: CASSLRVSLIYEQYF

D gene: NA
J gene: TRBJ2-2
V gene: TRBV4-2
clone size: NA
CDR3 DNA: TGTGCCAGCAGCCAAGATCCCCTACCCACCGGGGAGCTGTTTTTT
CDR3 protein: CASSQDPLPTGELFF

D gene: NA
J gene: TRBJ2-1
V gene: TRBV9
clone size: NA
CDR3 DNA: TGTGCCAGCAGCGTAGAATACGGGAGAGATGAGCAGTTCTTC
CDR3 protein: CASSVEYGRDEQFF

D gene: NA
J gene: TRBJ2-7
V gene: TRBV5-1
clone size: few
CDR3 DNA: TGCGCCAGCAGCTTGGTTCAGGGCAGCTCCTACGAGCAGTACTTC
CDR3 protein: CASSLVQGSSYEQYF

D gene: TRBD2
J gene: TRBJ2-5
V gene: TRBV2
clone size: NA
CDR3 DNA: TGTGCCAGCAAAGGGCGGGAGGGCCAAAAGACCCAGTACTTC
CDR3 protein: CASKGREGQKTQYF

D gene: TRBD2
J gene: TRBJ2-5
V gene: TRBV4-2
clone size: once
CDR3 DNA: TGTGCCAGCAGCCACTCGACGGGAGCGGGGATTCAAGAGACCCAGTACTTC
CDR3 protein: CASSHSTGAGIQETQYF

D gene: TRBD1
J gene: TRBJ1-1
V gene: TRBV30
clone size: few
CDR3 DNA: TGTGCCTGGAGGACAGGGGGATTCATGAACACTGAAGCTTTCTTT
CDR3 protein: CAWRTGGFMNTEAFF

D gene: TRBD2
J gene: TRBJ2-3
V gene: TRBV15
clone size: NA
CDR3 DNA: TGTGCCACCAGCAGAGATCTAGGACTAGCGTCAGATACGCAGTATTTT
CDR3 protein: CATSRDLGLASDTQYF

D gene: NA
J gene: TRBJ2-5
V gene: TRBV15
clone size: NA
CDR3 DNA: TGTGCCACCAGCAGGGCACAAGAGACCCAGTACTTC
CDR3 protein: CATSRAQETQYF

D gene: NA
J gene: TRBJ1-2
V gene: TRBV5-8
clone size: NA
CDR3 DNA: TGTGCCAGCAGCAAATTATCCCTCCGGTACAACTATGGCTACACCTTC
CDR3 protein: CASSKLSLRYNYGYTF

D gene: NA
J gene: TRBJ2-1
V gene: TRBV7-9
clone size: few
CDR3 DNA: TGTGCCAGCAGCTTTCAGGGCAATGAGCAGTTCTTC
CDR3 protein: CASSFQGNEQFF

D gene: NA
J gene: TRBJ2-7
V gene: TRBV5-1
clone size: NA
CDR3 DNA: TGCGCCAGCAGCTTGGCAGGCCCCGAGCAGTACTTC
CDR3 protein: CASSLAGPEQYF

D gene: NA
J gene: TRBJ2-3
V gene: TRBV5-6
clone size: NA
CDR3 DNA: TGTGCCAACAGCTTGGAAGGACTCCCAGATACGCAGTATTTT
CDR3 protein: CANSLEGLPDTQYF

D gene: TRBD2
J gene: TRBJ2-1
V gene: TRBV5-6
clone size: NA
CDR3 DNA: TGTGCCAGCAGCTTGGCCCTAGCGGGGGACGAGCAGTTCTTC
CDR3 protein: CASSLALAGDEQFF

D gene: NA
J gene: TRBJ1-1
V gene: TRBV29-1
clone size: few
CDR3 DNA: TGCAGCGCCTTTGCGCACACTGAAGCTTTCTTT
CDR3 protein: CSAFAHTEAFF

D gene: NA
J gene: TRBJ1-2
V gene: TRBV19
clone size: few
CDR3 DNA: TGTGCCAGTAGAGAGGAAGATGGTGGCTACACCTTC
CDR3 protein: CASREEDGGYTF

D gene: TRBD2
J gene: TRBJ2-3
V gene: TRBV19
clone size: NA
CDR3 DNA: TGTGCCAGTAGTAAGGGGTTTTGGCGGGAGAGGGTAGATACGCAGTATTTT
CDR3 protein: CASSKGFWRERVDTQYF

D gene: TRBD1
J gene: TRBJ1-2
V gene: TRBV7-8
clone size: NA
CDR3 DNA: TGTGCCAGCAGCGGCGGGGCAGGGGGGAACTATGGCTACACCTTC
CDR3 protein: CASSGGAGGNYGYTF

D gene: NA
J gene: TRBJ1-2
V gene: TRBV29-1
clone size: few
CDR3 DNA: TGCAGCGTTGAAGACAAGAGTTTGTATGGCTACACCTTC
CDR3 protein: CSVEDKSLYGYTF

D gene: TRBD1
J gene: TRBJ2-7
V gene: TRBV19
clone size: NA
CDR3 DNA: TGTGCCAGTAGTATCATGCCGGGACAGGGGTACGAGCAGTACTTC
CDR3 protein: CASSIMPGQGYEQYF

D gene: NA
J gene: TRBJ2-3
V gene: TRBV7-8
clone size: NA
CDR3 DNA: TGTGCCAGCAGCTCCTACAGGGACCCCACAGATACGCAGTATTTT
CDR3 protein: CASSSYRDPTDTQYF

D gene: TRBD1
J gene: TRBJ1-3
V gene: TRBV11-2
clone size: NA
CDR3 DNA: TGTGCCAGCAGCTTTGGCGGAGACAGGGGGGTTCGGGGCACCATATATTTT
CDR3 protein: CASSFGGDRGVRGTIYF

D gene: TRBD2
J gene: TRBJ2-1
V gene: TRBV2
clone size: NA
CDR3 DNA: TGTGCCAGCAGAGCGACTAGCGGGAGCCTCATGAATGAGCAGTTCTTC
CDR3 protein: CASRATSGSLMNEQFF

D gene: TRBD2
J gene: TRBJ2-4
V gene: TRBV7-3
clone size: once
CDR3 DNA: TGTGCCAGCAGCTTAACTAGCGGGATTATTCAGTACTTC
CDR3 protein: CASSLTSGIIQYF

D gene: TRBD1
J gene: TRBJ1-6
V gene: TRBV7-7
clone size: NA
CDR3 DNA: TGTGCTAGCAGCCCAGGGACAGGGCATAATTCACCCCTCCACTTT
CDR3 protein: CASSPGTGHNSPLHF

D gene: TRBD2
J gene: TRBJ2-1
V gene: TRBV7-9
clone size: NA
CDR3 DNA: TGTGCCATACCTTCCGGGACTAGTTACAATGAGCAGTTCTTC
CDR3 protein: CAIPSGTSYNEQFF

D gene: NA
J gene: TRBJ1-1
V gene: TRBV7-9
clone size: NA
CDR3 DNA: TGTGCCAGCAGCCCTCAGCCGAGGGAAACTGAAGCTTTCTTT
CDR3 protein: CASSPQPRETEAFF

D gene: NA
J gene: TRBJ2-6
V gene: TRBV6-1
clone size: NA
CDR3 DNA: TGTGCCAGCACCTACAGCTGGTCTGGGGCCAACGTCCTGACTTTC
CDR3 protein: CASTYSWSGANVLTF

D gene: TRBD1
J gene: TRBJ1-1
V gene: TRBV6-6
clone size: NA
CDR3 DNA: TGTGCCAGCAGCCTAGACAGGGGACGTACTGAAGCTTTCTTT
CDR3 protein: CASSLDRGRTEAFF

D gene: TRBD1
J gene: TRBJ2-1
V gene: TRBV27
clone size: few
CDR3 DNA: TGTGCCAGCAGTTCAACAGGGGGCACATACAATGAGCAGTTCTTC
CDR3 protein: CASSSTGGTYNEQFF

D gene: TRBD2
J gene: TRBJ2-7
V gene: TRBV2
clone size: NA
CDR3 DNA: TGTGCCATCCAGAGCGGGGGTCCCTACGAGCAGTACTTC
CDR3 protein: CAIQSGGPYEQYF

D gene: TRBD1
J gene: TRBJ2-2
V gene: TRBV11-1
clone size: NA
CDR3 DNA: TGTGCCAGCGGGACAGGGTTCACCGGGGAGCTGTTTTTT
CDR3 protein: CASGTGFTGELFF